The clone carrying this T cell receptor beta chain has more than one count but fewer than ten. Its target is not known. This record comes from a study of beta chain features in type 1 diabetes. Overall study results and limits: It was possible that PCR favored shorter templates, equally so in patients and controls. Shortening of TCRB CDR3s, moderate but significant, appeared in all four CD4+ subsets of Type 1 diabetes patients. A greater similarity of naive, central memory and Treg TCRB repertoires was seen among patients than among healthy donors. HLA effects on TCRB rearrangement stayed unresolved here.

Every single donor gave one heparinised blood draw, and these averaged approximately 110 mL. Sequenced material consisted of expressed TCRB transcripts (all of the isolated RNA was reverse transcribed). Generated by immunoSEQ multiplex PCR, the TCRdb table keeps only in-frame clones and is missing some. The repertoire holds roughly 230,000 clones, with roughly a tenth as singletons. V was cut by 5 bases and J by 4 bases, with 15 bases left in between. Per the germline V gene, CDR1 is SGHAT and CDR2 is FQNNGV. This CDR3 spans 14 amino acids. This rearrangement joins TRBV11-2 to TRBJ2-7; possible D gene TRBD1, 6 bases. This TCR was recovered from a man aged 30 to 45 with type 1 diabetes. The sample taken for sequencing was naive CD4+ T cells from blood. CDR3 DNA: TGTGCCAGCAGCCCACTGGACAGATTTTACGAGCAGTACTTC. Translation gives CASSPLDRFYEQYF.